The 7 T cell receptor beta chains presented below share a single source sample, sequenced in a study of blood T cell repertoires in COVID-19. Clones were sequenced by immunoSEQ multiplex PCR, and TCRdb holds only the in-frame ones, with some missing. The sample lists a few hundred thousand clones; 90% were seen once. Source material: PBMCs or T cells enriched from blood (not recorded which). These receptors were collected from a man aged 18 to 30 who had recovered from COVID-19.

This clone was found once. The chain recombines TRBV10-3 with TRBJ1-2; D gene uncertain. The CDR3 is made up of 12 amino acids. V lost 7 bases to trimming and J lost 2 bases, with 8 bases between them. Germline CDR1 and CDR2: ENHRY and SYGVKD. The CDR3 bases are TGTGCCATCAAGCCACCGAACTATGGCTACACCTTC. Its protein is CAIKPPNYGYTF.

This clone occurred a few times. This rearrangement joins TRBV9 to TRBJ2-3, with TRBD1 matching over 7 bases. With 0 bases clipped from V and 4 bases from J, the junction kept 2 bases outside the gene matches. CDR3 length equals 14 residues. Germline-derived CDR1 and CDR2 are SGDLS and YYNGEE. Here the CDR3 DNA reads TGTGCCAGCAGCGTAGTGGGACAGTCAGATACGCAGTATTTT. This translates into CASSVVGQSDTQYF. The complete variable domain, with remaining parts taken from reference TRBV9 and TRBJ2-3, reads DSGVTQTPKHLITATGQRVTLRCSPRSGDLSVYWYQQSLDQGLQFLIQYYNGEERAKGNILERFSAQQFPDLHSELNLSSLELGDSALYFCASSVVGQSDTQYFGPGTRLTVL.

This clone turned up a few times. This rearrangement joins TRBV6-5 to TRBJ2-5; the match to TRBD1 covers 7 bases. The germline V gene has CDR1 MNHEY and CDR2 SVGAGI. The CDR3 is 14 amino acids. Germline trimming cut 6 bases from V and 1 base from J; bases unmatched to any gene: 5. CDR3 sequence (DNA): TGTGCCAGCAGGGAGACAGGGTTCCAAGAGACCCAGTACTTC. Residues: CASRETGFQETQYF.

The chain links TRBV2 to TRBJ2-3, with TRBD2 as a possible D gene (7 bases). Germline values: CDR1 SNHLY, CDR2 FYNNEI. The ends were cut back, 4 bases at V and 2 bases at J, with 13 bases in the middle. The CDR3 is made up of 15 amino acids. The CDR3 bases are TGTGCCAGCAGTGCGCAGGGGAGGGACACAGATACGCAGTATTTT. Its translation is CASSAQGRDTDTQYF.

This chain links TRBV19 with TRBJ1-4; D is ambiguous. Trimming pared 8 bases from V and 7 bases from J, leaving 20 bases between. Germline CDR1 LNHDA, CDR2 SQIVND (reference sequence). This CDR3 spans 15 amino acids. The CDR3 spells CASVEDAARGEKLFF. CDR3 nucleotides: TGTGCCAGTGTCGAGGACGCAGCTCGGGGTGAAAAACTGTTTTTT.

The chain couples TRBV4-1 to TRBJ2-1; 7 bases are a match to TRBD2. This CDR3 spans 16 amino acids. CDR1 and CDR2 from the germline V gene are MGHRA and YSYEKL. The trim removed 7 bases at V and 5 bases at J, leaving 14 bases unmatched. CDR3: CASKGVGRGPNNEQFF. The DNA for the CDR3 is TGCGCCAGCAAAGGCGTAGGGAGGGGACCAAACAATGAGCAGTTCTTC.

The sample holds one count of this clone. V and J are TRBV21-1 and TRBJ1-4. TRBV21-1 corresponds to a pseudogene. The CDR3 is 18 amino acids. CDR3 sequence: CASSKGEGLEGRGEKLFF. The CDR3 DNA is TGTGCCAGCAGCAAAGGGGAAGGGCTCGAAGGCCGGGGTGAAAAACTGTTTTTT.